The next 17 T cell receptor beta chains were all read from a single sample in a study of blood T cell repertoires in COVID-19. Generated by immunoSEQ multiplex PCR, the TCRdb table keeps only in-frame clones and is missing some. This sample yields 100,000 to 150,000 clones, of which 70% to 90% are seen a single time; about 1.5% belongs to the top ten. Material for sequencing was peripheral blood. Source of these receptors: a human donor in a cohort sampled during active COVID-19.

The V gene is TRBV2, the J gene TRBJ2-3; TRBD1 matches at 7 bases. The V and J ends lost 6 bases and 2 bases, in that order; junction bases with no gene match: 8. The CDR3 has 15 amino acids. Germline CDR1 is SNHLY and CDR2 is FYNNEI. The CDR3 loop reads CASRFEGQNTDTQYF. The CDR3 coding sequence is TGTGCCAGCAGATTCGAGGGACAGAACACAGATACGCAGTATTTT.

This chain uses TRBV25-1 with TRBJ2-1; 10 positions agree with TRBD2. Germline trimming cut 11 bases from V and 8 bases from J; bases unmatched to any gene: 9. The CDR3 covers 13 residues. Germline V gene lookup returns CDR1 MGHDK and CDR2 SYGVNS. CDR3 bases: TGTGCCGTTAGGGCTAGCGGGAGCTATGAGCAGTTCTTC. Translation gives CAVRASGSYEQFF.

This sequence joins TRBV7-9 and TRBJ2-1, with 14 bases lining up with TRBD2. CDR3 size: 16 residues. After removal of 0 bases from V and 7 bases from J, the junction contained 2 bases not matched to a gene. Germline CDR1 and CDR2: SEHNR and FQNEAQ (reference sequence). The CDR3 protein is CASSLATSGRGNEQFF. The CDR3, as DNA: TGTGCCAGCAGCTTAGCGACTAGCGGGAGGGGGAATGAGCAGTTCTTC.

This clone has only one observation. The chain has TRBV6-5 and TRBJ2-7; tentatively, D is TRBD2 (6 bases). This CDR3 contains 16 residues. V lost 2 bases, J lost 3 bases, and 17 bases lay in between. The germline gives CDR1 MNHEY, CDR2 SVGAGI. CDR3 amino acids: CASSYRGRGNYYEQYF. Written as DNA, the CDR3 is TGTGCCAGCAGTTACCGGGGCCGGGGGAACTACTACGAGCAGTACTTC.

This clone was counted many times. DNA of the CDR3: TGTGCCAGCAGTTTAAGGGACAGGGTGCCCCCCAATCAGCCCCAGCATTTT. Translating it yields CASSLRDRVPPNQPQHF. The V and J genes are TRBV28 and TRBJ1-5; 9 nucleotides line up with TRBD1. After removal of 2 bases from V and 3 bases from J, the junction contained 8 bases not matched to a gene. Germline assignment: CDR1 MDHEN and CDR2 SYDVKM. CDR3 length: 17 residues.

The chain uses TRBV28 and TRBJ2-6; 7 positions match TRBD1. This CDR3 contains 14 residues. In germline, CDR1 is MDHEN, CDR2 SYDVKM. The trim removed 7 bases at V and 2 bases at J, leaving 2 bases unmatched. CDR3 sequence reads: CASKGAPGANVLTF. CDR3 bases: TGTGCCAGCAAGGGGGCACCTGGGGCCAACGTCCTGACTTTC.

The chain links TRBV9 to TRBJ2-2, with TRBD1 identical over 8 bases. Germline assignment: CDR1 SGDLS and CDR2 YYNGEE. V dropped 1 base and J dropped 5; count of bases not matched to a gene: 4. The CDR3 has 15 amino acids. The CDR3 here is CASSVQGARTGELFF. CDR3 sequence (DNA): TGTGCCAGCAGCGTACAGGGGGCTCGGACCGGGGAGCTGTTTTTT. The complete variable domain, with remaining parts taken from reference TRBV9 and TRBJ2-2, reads DSGVTQTPKHLITATGQRVTLRCSPRSGDLSVYWYQQSLDQGLQFLIQYYNGEERAKGNILERFSAQQFPDLHSELNLSSLELGDSALYFCASSVQGARTGELFFGEGSRLTVL.

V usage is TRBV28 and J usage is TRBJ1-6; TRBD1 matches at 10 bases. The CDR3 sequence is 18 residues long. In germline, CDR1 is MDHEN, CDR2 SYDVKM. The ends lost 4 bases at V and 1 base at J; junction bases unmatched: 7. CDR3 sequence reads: CASSSTRDRGSYNSPLHF. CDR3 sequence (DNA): TGTGCCAGCAGTTCGACCCGGGACAGGGGTTCCTATAATTCACCCCTCCACTTT. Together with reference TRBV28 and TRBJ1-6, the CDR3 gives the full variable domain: DVKVTQSSRYLVKRTGEKVFLECVQDMDHENMFWYRQDPGLGLRLIYFSYDVKMKEKGDIPEGYSVSREKKERFSLILESASTNQTSMYLCASSSTRDRGSYNSPLHFGNGTRLTVT.

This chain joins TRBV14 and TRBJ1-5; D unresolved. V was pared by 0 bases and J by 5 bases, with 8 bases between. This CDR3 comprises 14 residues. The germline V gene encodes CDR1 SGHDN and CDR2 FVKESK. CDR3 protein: CASSQETDDQPQHF. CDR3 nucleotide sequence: TGTGCCAGCAGCCAAGAAACAGACGATCAGCCCCAGCATTTT.

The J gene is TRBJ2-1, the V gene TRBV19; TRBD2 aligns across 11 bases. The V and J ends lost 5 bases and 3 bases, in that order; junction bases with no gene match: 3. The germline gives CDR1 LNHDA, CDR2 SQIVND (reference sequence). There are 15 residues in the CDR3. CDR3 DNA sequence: TGTGCCAGTAGTTTGACTAGCGGGAACTACAATGAGCAGTTCTTC. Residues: CASSLTSGNYNEQFF.

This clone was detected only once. Written as DNA, the CDR3 is TGTGCCAGCAGCCCAGAGGTCCACAGGGATACAGATACGCAGTATTTT. This translates into CASSPEVHRDTDTQYF. The chain carries TRBV4-2 and TRBJ2-3; perhaps TRBD1 as D (6 bases). V was cut by 4 bases and J by 3 bases, with 17 bases left in between. The germline CDR1 and CDR2 sequences are LGHNA and YNFKEQ. The CDR3 runs 16 residues.

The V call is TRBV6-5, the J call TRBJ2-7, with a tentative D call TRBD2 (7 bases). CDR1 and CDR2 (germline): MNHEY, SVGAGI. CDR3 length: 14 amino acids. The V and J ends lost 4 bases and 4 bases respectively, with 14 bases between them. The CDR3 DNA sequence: TGTGCCAGCAGTTGGAGGGGGAGGGGGTACGAGCAGTACTTC. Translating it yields CASSWRGRGYEQYF.

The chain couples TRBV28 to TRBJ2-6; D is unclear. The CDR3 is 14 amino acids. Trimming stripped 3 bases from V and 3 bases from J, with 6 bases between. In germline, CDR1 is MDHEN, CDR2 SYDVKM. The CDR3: CASSFSFGANVLTF. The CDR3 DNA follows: TGTGCCAGCAGTTTTTCCTTTGGGGCCAACGTCCTGACTTTC.

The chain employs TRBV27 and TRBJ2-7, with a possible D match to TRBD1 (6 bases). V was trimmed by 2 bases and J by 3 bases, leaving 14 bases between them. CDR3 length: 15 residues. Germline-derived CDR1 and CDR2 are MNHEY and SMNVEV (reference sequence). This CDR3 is CASSLNAQGHYEQYF. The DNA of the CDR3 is TGTGCCAGCAGTTTAAACGCACAGGGTCACTACGAGCAGTACTTC.

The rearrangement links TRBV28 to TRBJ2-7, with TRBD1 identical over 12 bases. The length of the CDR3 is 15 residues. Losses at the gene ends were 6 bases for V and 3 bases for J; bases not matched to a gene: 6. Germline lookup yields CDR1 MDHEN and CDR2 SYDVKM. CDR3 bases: TGTGCCAGCAGCCCGGGGACAGGGGGCCTCTACGAGCAGTACTTC. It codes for CASSPGTGGLYEQYF.

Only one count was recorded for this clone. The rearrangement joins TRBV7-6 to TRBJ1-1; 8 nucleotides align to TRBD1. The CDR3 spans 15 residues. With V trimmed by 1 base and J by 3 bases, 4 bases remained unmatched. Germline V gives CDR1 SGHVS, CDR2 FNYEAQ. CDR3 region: CASSLGDRGYTEAFF. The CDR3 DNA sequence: TGTGCCAGCAGCTTAGGTGACAGGGGATACACTGAAGCTTTCTTT.

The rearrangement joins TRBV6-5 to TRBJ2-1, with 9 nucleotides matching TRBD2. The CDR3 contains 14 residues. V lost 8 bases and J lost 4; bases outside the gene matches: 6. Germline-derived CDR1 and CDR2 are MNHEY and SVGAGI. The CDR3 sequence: CASGETSGYNEQFF. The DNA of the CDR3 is TGTGCCAGCGGGGAGACTAGCGGTTACAATGAGCAGTTCTTC.